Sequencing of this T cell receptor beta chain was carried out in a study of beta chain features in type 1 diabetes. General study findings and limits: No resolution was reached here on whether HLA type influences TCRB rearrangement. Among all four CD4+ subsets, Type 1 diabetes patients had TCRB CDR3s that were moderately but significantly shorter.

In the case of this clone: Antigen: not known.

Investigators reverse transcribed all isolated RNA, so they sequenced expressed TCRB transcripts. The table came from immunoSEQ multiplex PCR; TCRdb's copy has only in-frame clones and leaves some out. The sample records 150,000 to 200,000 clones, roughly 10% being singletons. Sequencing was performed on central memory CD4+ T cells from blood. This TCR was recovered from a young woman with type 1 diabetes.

CDR3 nucleotide sequence: TGCAGCGGAGGGGGCGGTTCTGGCCAGAACACTGAAGCTTTCTTT. Encoded protein: CSGGGGSGQNTEAFF. This chain uses TRBV29-1 with TRBJ1-1, with TRBD1 matching over 7 bases. Germline V gene lookup returns CDR1 SQVTM and CDR2 ANQGSEA. Trimming took 7 bases from V and 1 from J; bases not matched to a gene: 12. There are 15 residues in the CDR3. Based on the CDR3 plus reference TRBV29-1 and TRBJ1-1, the full variable domain is SAVISQKPSRDICQRGTSLTIQCQVDSQVTMMFWYRQQPGQSLTLIATANQGSEATYESGFVIDKFPISRPNLTFSTLTVSNMSPEDSSIYLCSGGGGSGQNTEAFFGQGTRLTVV.